Following are 15 T cell receptor beta chains from one sample sequenced in a study of blood T cells in healthy people across ages (dated by TCRdb to between 2014 and 2017). Receptor libraries were prepared by 5' RACE. Sequencer: Illumina HiSeq 2500. A second PCR of about 7 to 12 cycles was performed with a sample-barcoded 5' primer and a J-beta primer mix. Clones were called with MiXCR by TCRdb after fastp trimmed the public reads at Q25, and only in-frame beta chains were retained. Rows are combined by CDR3 protein, so each entry shows the most common genes and DNA. The sample has just over 1 million distinct CDR3 sequences on record, 45% of them singletons. The top ten clones comprise approximately 17% of the sample. Sequences were obtained from blood. These receptors came from a woman aged 55-69 years in good health.

The chain links TRBV29-1 to TRBJ1-1; D ambiguous. The V gene lost 7 bases and the J gene lost 1 base, with 10 bases spanning the gap. CDR1 and CDR2 (germline): SQVTM, ANQGSEA. The CDR3 is 12 residues long. The CDR3 sequence: CSAIPKNTEAFF. CDR3 DNA sequence: TGCAGCGCCATACCCAAGAACACTGAAGCTTTCTTT.

This clonotype was counted a few times. The chain carries TRBV3-1 and TRBJ1-2; TRBD1 aligns across 8 bases. V was clipped by 4 bases and J by 4 bases; unmatched bases: 8. Per germline, CDR1 LGHDT and CDR2 YNNKEL (reference sequence). The CDR3 sequence is 15 residues long. As DNA, the CDR3 is TGTGCCAGCAGCCCTCGGACAGGGCTCATCTATGGCTACACCTTC. Translating gives CASSPRTGLIYGYTF.

The chain couples TRBV27 to TRBJ2-1; TRBD2 aligns across 10 bases. J gave up 0 bases and V 6 bases, and 8 bases lay outside the gene matches. Germline-derived CDR1 and CDR2 are MNHEY and SMNVEV (reference sequence). The CDR3 runs to 17 residues. The CDR3 DNA reads TGTGCCAGCAGACCCCGACTAGCGGGTAGCTCCTACAATGAGCAGTTCTTC. This encodes CASRPRLAGSSYNEQFF.

The chain couples TRBV20-1 to TRBJ2-7; D perhaps matches TRBD2 (5 bases). The CDR3 length is 14 residues. V was trimmed by 3 bases and J by 4 bases, leaving 16 bases between them. Germline loops: CDR1 DFQATT, CDR2 SNEGSKA (reference sequence). The CDR3 here is CSASSQSRAYEQYF. In DNA form, the CDR3 reads TGCAGTGCTAGTAGTCAGTCGAGGGCATACGAGCAGTACTTC.

CDR3: CASRPTGNTGELFF. CDR3 sequence (DNA): TGTGCCAGCAGGCCGACAGGGAACACCGGGGAGCTGTTTTTT. The chain recombines TRBV12-3 or TRBV12-4 with TRBJ2-2, with D possibly matching TRBD1 (6 bases). The V and J ends lost 6 bases and 1 base respectively, with 9 bases between them. The CDR3 runs to 14 residues.

This clonotype was recorded a few times. The chain is built from TRBV28 and TRBJ2-3; 7 bases are a match to TRBD1. V lost 8 bases and J lost 6; bases outside the gene matches: 11. This CDR3 is 14 amino acids long. Germline loops: CDR1 MDHEN, CDR2 SYDVKM. The CDR3 loop is CASARGPIQDTQYF. Here the CDR3 DNA reads TGTGCCAGCGCTAGGGGGCCGATTCAGGATACGCAGTATTTT.

The rearrangement uses TRBV7-7 and TRBJ2-5; no clear D gene. The CDR3 totals 13 residues. V was shortened by 5 bases and J by 2 bases, with 9 bases between the two germline ends. Germline-derived CDR1 and CDR2 are SSHAT and FNYEAQ (reference sequence). The CDR3 protein is CASSEDRQETQYF. The CDR3 DNA is TGTGCCAGCAGCGAAGACCGTCAAGAGACCCAGTACTTC. The whole variable domain, remainder taken from reference TRBV7-7 and TRBJ2-5, is GAGVSQSPRYKVTKRGQDVTLRCDPISSHATLYWYQQALGQGPEFLTYFNYEAQPDKSGLPSDRFSAERPEGSISTLTIQRTEQRDSAMYRCASSEDRQETQYFGPGTRLLVL.

Of note for this clonotype: A junction boundary mismatches the germline segment, possibly from a read error. The chain links TRBV7-9 to TRBJ2-1; D is undetermined. The CDR3 runs 13 residues. Germline assignment: CDR1 SEHNR and CDR2 FQNEAQ (reference sequence). DNA of the CDR3: TGTGCCAGCGATGGAAGCTCCTACAATGAGCTGTTCTTC. This gives the protein CASDGSSYNELFF.

The rearrangement links TRBV27 to TRBJ2-1; 8 bases map to TRBD1. The CDR3 sequence is 16 residues long. Germline V lookup: CDR1 MNHEY, CDR2 SMNVEV (reference sequence). V dropped 8 bases and J dropped 7; count of bases not matched to a gene: 16. Here the CDR3 DNA reads TGTGCCAGCGCCAGGGGGCTGGGTCAAACGGGGAATGAGCAGTTCTTC. Protein: CASARGLGQTGNEQFF.

This chain connects TRBV7-2 to TRBJ1-5, with D perhaps TRBD1 (6 bases). Per the germline V gene, CDR1 is SGHTA and CDR2 is FQGNSA. The CDR3 spans 14 residues. The V end lost 1 base, the J end lost 7 bases, and 11 bases lay between the germline ends. The CDR3 region is CASSLDGGGQPQHF. DNA for the CDR3: TGTGCCAGCAGCTTAGATGGAGGGGGGCAGCCCCAGCATTTT.

The chain uses TRBV6-2 or TRBV6-3 and TRBJ2-5; 7 bases are a match to TRBD1. This CDR3 spans 18 amino acids. The trim removed 3 bases at V and 5 bases at J, leaving 18 bases unmatched. Germline V gene sequence: CDR1 MNHEY, CDR2 SVGEGT. The DNA of the CDR3 is TGTGCCAGCAGTTATGATGGGGCAGGGGGTGGCTTCCTGGAGACCCAGTACTTC. Amino acids: CASSYDGAGGGFLETQYF.

This clonotype has just one count. The chain employs TRBV29-1 and TRBJ2-5; 11 bases fit TRBD1. This CDR3 has 14 residues. V was clipped by 4 bases and J by 11 bases; unmatched bases: 12. Germline-derived CDR1 and CDR2 are SQVTM and ANQGSEA. The DNA for the CDR3 is TGCAGCGTTGGCCACGGACAGGGGGCAAATGAGCAGTACTTC. Encoded protein: CSVGHGQGANEQYF. The complete variable domain, with remaining parts taken from reference TRBV29-1 and TRBJ2-5, reads SAVISQKPSRDICQRGTSLTIQCQVDSQVTMMFWYRQQPGQSLTLIATANQGSEATYESGFVIDKFPISRPNLTFSTLTVSNMSPEDSSIYLCSVGHGQGANEQYFGPGTRLLVL.

There are a few counts of this clonotype. The gene calls are TRBV12-3 or TRBV12-4 and TRBJ2-5; D may be TRBD1 (6 bases). V lost 5 bases and J 5 bases, leaving 21 bases between the germline ends. The CDR3 totals 16 residues. As DNA, the CDR3 is TGTGCCAGCAGTACTAAAAAAACAATCGACAGGGAGACCCAGTACTTC. Translation gives CASSTKKTIDRETQYF.

Turning to this clonotype: One end of the junction does not line up with germline, which may come from a read error. The rearrangement uses TRBV9 and TRBJ2-1, with 8 positions matching TRBD2. CDR3 length: 15 residues. Germline V gene data show CDR1 as SGDLS and CDR2 as YYNGEE. The DNA for the CDR3 is TGTGTCAGCAGCGTAGCAAATAGCGGGATAAATGAGCAGTTCTTC. Protein product: CVSSVANSGINEQFF.

The chain employs TRBV30 and TRBJ2-7; D might be TRBD1 or TRBD2, each matching 5 bases. Between the trimmed V and J ends, which lost 5 bases and 0 bases, there was a span of 17 bases. CDR3 length equals 15 residues. Germline CDR1 is GTSNPN and CDR2 is SVGIG (reference sequence). The CDR3 region has the DNA TGTGCCTGGGATTCAGGGTATGGGAGCTCCTACGAGCAGTACTTC. Amino acid sequence: CAWDSGYGSSYEQYF.